One sample yielded the 13 T cell receptor beta chains listed below, sequenced in a study of regulatory T cells in long-lasting Graves disease. Building of the TCR beta libraries involved iRepertoire HTBI primers and Arm-PCR of CDR3 regions. MiXCR, run by TCRdb on the multiplex PCR reads, gives a single entry per CDR3 protein. Among hundreds of thousands of distinct CDR3 sequences listed, about 21% were seen once. Time point reported: persistent/refractory GD, antithyroid drugs over 5 years with positive TRAb. Isolated PBMC RNA provided the starting material for the TCR library. Sequencing was performed on peripheral blood mononuclear cells (PBMCs), taken when the disease was refractory, from a patient treated with antithyroid drugs. The receptors come from a female donor with Graves disease.

The count of this clonotype is one. Here the CDR3 DNA reads TGTGCCAGTAGTATATTAGCGGGAGCTCTTTACAATGAGCAGTTCTTC. Translating it yields CASSILAGALYNEQFF. The chain carries TRBV19 and TRBJ2-1; 9 bases match TRBD2. With V trimmed by 2 bases and J by 4 bases, 6 bases remained unmatched. The CDR3 sequence is 16 residues long. Looked up from germline, CDR1 is LNHDA and CDR2 is SQIVND (reference sequence).

This clonotype was detected ten times or more. The chain carries TRBV12-3 or TRBV12-4 and TRBJ2-5; tentative D call: TRBD1 (6 bases). This CDR3 contains 13 residues. V lost 5 bases and J lost 2, with 9 bases in between. The CDR3, as DNA: TGTGCCAGCAGTACAACAGGGCAAGAGACCCAGTACTTC. Translation: CASSTTGQETQYF.

V usage is TRBV19 and J usage is TRBJ2-7; the match to TRBD1 covers 12 bases. Germline trimming cut 5 bases from V and 6 bases from J; bases unmatched to any gene: 11. The CDR3 consists of 16 residues. Germline V gene lookup returns CDR1 LNHDA and CDR2 SQIVND (reference sequence). This chain's CDR3 is CASSFRRDRGPGEQYF. CDR3 in DNA: TGTGCCAGTAGTTTTCGCCGGGACAGGGGGCCGGGCGAGCAGTACTTC.

Concerning this clonotype itself: A far bigger clonotype differs at one base, so this is likely a read error. The chain carries TRBV6-2 or TRBV6-3 and TRBJ2-7; no definite D call. The CDR3 sequence is 14 residues long. Trimming cost V 0 bases and J 6 bases, with 12 bases left between them. Germline V lookup: CDR1 MNHEY, CDR2 SVGEGT. In nucleotides, the CDR3 is TGTGCCAGCAGTTACTCTGCGTTTATGGCCGAGCAGTACTTC. This sequence encodes CASSYSAFMAEQYF.

The sample holds many counts of this clonotype. The J gene is TRBJ2-5, the V gene TRBV2; D unclear. CDR1 and CDR2 (germline): SNHLY, FYNNEI. This CDR3 is 13 amino acids long. The V gene lost 4 bases and the J gene lost 5 bases, with 11 bases spanning the gap. The CDR3 sequence: CASSGQTGETQYF. The DNA of the CDR3 is TGTGCCAGCAGTGGGCAAACCGGGGAGACCCAGTACTTC. The full variable domain, rest sourced from reference TRBV2 and TRBJ2-5, is EPEVTQTPSHQVTQMGQEVILRCVPISNHLYFYWYRQILGQKVEFLVSFYNNEISEKSEIFDDQFSVERPDGSNFTLKIRSTKLEDSAMYFCASSGQTGETQYFGPGTRLLVL.

The V call is TRBV30, the J call TRBJ1-1, with TRBD1 as a possible D gene (6 bases). V gave up 4 bases and J gave up 1 base, with 16 bases separating them. Germline V CDR1 and CDR2: GTSNPN, SVGIG (reference sequence). This CDR3 contains 15 residues. The CDR3 protein is CAWMAPGGPNTEAFF. The CDR3 bases are TGTGCCTGGATGGCCCCCGGGGGGCCGAACACTGAAGCTTTCTTT.

The chain combines TRBV19 with TRBJ2-2; D not certain. The V gene lost 6 bases and the J gene lost 5 bases, with 13 bases spanning the gap. The CDR3 extends over 14 amino acids. In germline, CDR1 is LNHDA, CDR2 SQIVND (reference sequence). In DNA, the CDR3 is TGTGCCAGTAGGTTGTTCTTCGGGACCGGGGAGCTGTTTTTT. This gives the protein CASRLFFGTGELFF. The whole variable domain, remainder taken from reference TRBV19 and TRBJ2-2, is DGGITQSPKYLFRKEGQNVTLSCEQNLNHDAMYWYRQDPGQGLRLIYYSQIVNDFQKGDIAEGYSVSREKKESFPLTVTSAQKNPTAFYLCASRLFFGTGELFFGEGSRLTVL.

The chain links TRBV19 to TRBJ2-6; unclear D gene. The CDR3 consists of 15 residues. Trimming removed 5 bases from V and 4 bases from J, with 12 bases in between. Germline V gene data show CDR1 as LNHDA and CDR2 as SQIVND (reference sequence). CDR3 coding DNA: TGTGCCAGTAGTCCTGGTTACGCGGGGGCCAACGTCCTGACTTTC. It translates to CASSPGYAGANVLTF.

A note on this clonotype: A much larger clone differs from this one at a single base, so this may be a read error. The chain links TRBV5-1 to TRBJ1-1, with 8 nucleotides matching TRBD1. The CDR3 covers 15 residues. The V gene's germline CDR1 is SGHRS and CDR2 YFSETQ. CDR3 in DNA: TGCGCCAGCAGCCCGGGAGGACAGGGAGGCACTAAAGCTTTCTTT. The encoded protein is CASSPGGQGGTKAFF.

This clonotype was observed a few times. V usage is TRBV5-4 and J usage is TRBJ2-5; 9 nucleotides align to TRBD2. Germline trimming cut 4 bases from V and 5 bases from J; bases unmatched to any gene: 9. CDR1 and CDR2 from the germline V gene are SGHNT and YYREEE (reference sequence). The CDR3 sequence is 15 residues long. The CDR3 nucleotides read TGTGCCAGCAGCCTGGCGGCGGGAGGGCCGGAGACCCAGTACTTC. This codes for CASSLAAGGPETQYF.

This clonotype was detected many times. V usage is TRBV10-3 and J usage is TRBJ1-2; 9 nucleotides align to TRBD1. Germline V CDR1 and CDR2: ENHRY, SYGVKD. The V gene end was trimmed by 2 bases and the J gene end by 7 bases; junction bases not matched to a gene: 5. The CDR3 has 14 amino acids. The CDR3 loop is CAISEGTGSPGYTF. The CDR3 DNA sequence: TGTGCCATCAGTGAGGGGACAGGGTCTCCTGGCTACACCTTC.

This clonotype was detected many times. The DNA of the CDR3 is TGTGCCAGCAGCCAAGACACCGGTTACGCGGGGGCCAGGGAAAAACTGTTTTTT. Amino acids: CASSQDTGYAGAREKLFF. The chain employs TRBV3-1 and TRBJ1-4, with D perhaps matching TRBD1 (6 bases). Germline CDR1 is LGHDT and CDR2 is YNNKEL (reference sequence). CDR3 length: 18 amino acids. The germline V and J ends were trimmed by 0 bases and 8 bases, with 22 bases remaining between them.

This clonotype was counted at least ten times. V is TRBV6-1 and J is TRBJ1-2; tentatively, D is TRBD1 (6 bases). Germline CDR1 MNHNS, CDR2 SASEGT. The CDR3 extends over 15 amino acids. V lost 5 bases, J lost 1 base, and 14 bases lay in between. CDR3 DNA: TGTGCCAGCAGTCAAGACAGGAACCGTAACTATGGCTACACCTTC. Protein product: CASSQDRNRNYGYTF.